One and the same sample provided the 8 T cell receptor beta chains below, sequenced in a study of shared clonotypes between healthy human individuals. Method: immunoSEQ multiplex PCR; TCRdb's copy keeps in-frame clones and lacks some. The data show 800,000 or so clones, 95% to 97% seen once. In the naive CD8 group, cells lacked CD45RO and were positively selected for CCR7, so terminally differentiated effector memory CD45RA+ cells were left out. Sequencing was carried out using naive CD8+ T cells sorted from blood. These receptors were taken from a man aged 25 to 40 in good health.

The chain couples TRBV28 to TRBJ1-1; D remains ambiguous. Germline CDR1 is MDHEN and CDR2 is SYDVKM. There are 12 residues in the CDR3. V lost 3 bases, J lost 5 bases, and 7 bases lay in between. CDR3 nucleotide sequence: TGTGCCAGCAGTTTGCTGGTTACTGAAGCTTTCTTT. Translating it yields CASSLLVTEAFF.

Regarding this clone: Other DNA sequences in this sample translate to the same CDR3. This CDR3 is CASRTGGNTEAFF. CDR3 nucleotides: TGTGCCAGCAGGACAGGAGGGAACACTGAAGCTTTCTTT. This chain connects TRBV7-9 to TRBJ1-1; perhaps TRBD1 as D (6 bases). V was shortened by 6 bases and J by 1 base, with 9 bases between the two germline ends. This CDR3 is built from 13 residues. The germline CDR1 and CDR2 sequences are SEHNR and FQNEAQ (reference sequence).

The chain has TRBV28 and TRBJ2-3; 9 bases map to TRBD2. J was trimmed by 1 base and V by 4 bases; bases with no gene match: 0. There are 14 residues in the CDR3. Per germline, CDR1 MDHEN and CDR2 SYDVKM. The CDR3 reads CASSWTSGTDTQYF. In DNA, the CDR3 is TGTGCCAGCAGTTGGACTAGCGGCACAGATACGCAGTATTTT.

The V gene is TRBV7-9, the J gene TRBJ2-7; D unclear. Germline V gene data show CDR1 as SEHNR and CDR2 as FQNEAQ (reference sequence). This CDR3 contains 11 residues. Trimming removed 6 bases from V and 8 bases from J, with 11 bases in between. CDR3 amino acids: CASSSPLKQYF. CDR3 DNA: TGTGCCAGCAGTTCCCCCCTGAAGCAGTACTTC.

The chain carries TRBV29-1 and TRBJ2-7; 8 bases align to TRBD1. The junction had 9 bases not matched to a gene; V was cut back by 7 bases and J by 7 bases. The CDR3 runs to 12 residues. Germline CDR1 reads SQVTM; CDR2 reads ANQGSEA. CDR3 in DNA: TGCAGCGCTCGGACAGGGCCAGAGGAGCAGTACTTC. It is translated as CSARTGPEEQYF.

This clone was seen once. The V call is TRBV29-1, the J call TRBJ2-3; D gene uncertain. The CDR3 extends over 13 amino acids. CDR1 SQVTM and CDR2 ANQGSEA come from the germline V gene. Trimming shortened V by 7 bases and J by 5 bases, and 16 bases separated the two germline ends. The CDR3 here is CSAEVPTLDTQYF. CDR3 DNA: TGCAGCGCCGAGGTTCCGACATTAGATACGCAGTATTTT.

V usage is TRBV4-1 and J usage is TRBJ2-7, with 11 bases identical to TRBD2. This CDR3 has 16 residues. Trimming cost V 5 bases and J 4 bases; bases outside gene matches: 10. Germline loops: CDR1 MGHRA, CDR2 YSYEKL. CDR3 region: CASSEKLAGVVYEQYF. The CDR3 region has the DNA TGCGCCAGCAGCGAGAAACTAGCGGGAGTCGTATACGAGCAGTACTTC.

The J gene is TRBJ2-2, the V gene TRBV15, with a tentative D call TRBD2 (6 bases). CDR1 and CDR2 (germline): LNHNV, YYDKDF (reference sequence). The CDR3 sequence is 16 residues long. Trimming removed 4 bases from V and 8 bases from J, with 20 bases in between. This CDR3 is CATSIEGGIFAGELFF. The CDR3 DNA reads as TGTGCCACCAGCATTGAAGGCGGGATCTTCGCAGGGGAGCTGTTTTTT.